The 3 T cell receptor beta chains listed next were all sequenced from one sample in a study of regulatory T cells in long-lasting Graves disease. Time point described: newly diagnosed GD, antithyroid drugs for less than 3 months. Preparation of the TCR library used RNA extracted from PBMCs. Relying on iRepertoire HTBI primers and Arm-PCR of CDR3 regions, the team built TCR beta libraries. Via MiXCR, TCRdb re-called the multiplex PCR reads, giving one row per CDR3 protein. Of 680,000 or so distinct CDR3 sequences listed, roughly 15% were seen once; the top ten hold under 20%. In addition, the sample was reused for a study of T cells in Graves' hyperthyroidism and ophthalmopathy.

The material sequenced was peripheral blood mononuclear cells (PBMCs), taken at new diagnosis, from a patient treated with antithyroid drugs. These receptors all come from a woman aged 25 to 45 with Graves disease.

At least ten counts were recorded for this clonotype. CDR3 in DNA: TGTGCCAGTAGTGTGGGACTAGCGGGGAACACCGGGGAGCTGTTTTTT. Protein sequence: CASSVGLAGNTGELFF. The chain combines TRBV19 with TRBJ2-2; 12 nucleotides line up with TRBD2. V gave up 5 bases and J gave up 1 base; unmatched junction bases: 2. The length of the CDR3 is 16 residues. The germline CDR1 and CDR2 sequences are LNHDA and SQIVND (reference sequence).

V usage is TRBV5-4 and J usage is TRBJ1-2; D gene uncertain. Per the germline V gene, CDR1 is SGHNT and CDR2 is YYREEE (reference sequence). The CDR3 runs 13 residues. The ends were cut back, 3 bases at V and 4 bases at J, with 10 bases in the middle. The CDR3 coding sequence is TGTGCCAGCAGCTCGGGGTTTAGCTATGGCTACACCTTC. Its protein product is CASSSGFSYGYTF.

The chain employs TRBV18 and TRBJ2-5; 7 positions agree with TRBD2. Germline V gene data show CDR1 as KGHSH and CDR2 as LQKENI. V was clipped by 2 bases and J by 5 bases; unmatched bases: 5. The CDR3 sequence is 14 residues long. DNA for the CDR3: TGTGCCAGCTCACCAAATCTCGGGAGGGAGACCCAGTACTTC. Amino acids: CASSPNLGRETQYF.